These T cell receptor beta chains were read from a single sample in a study of STAT3 mutations in large granular lymphocyte leukemia. TCRdb keeps only in-frame clones here, not all; method: immunoSEQ multiplex PCR. The sample has approximately 27,000 clones, about 83% seen once; the top ten hold about 29%. What was sequenced was peripheral blood mononuclear cells. The receptors originated from a woman aged 45-60 years with T-cell large granular lymphocyte leukemia. Some clones in this sample may be carry-over from other donors' samples. CDR3s include the opening cysteine and the closing phenylalanine or tryptophan. Fields, in order: J gene, clone size, V gene, D gene, CDR3 DNA, CDR3 protein. The D gene is left open where the match is weak. Rows may omit the clone size; those that give it use once, few, many or a size class.

j_call: TRBJ2-7
clone_size: .
v_call: TRBV7-9
d_call: TRBD2
cdr3_nt: TGTGCCAGCAGCATAGGGACTAGCGGGAGCCACGAGCAGTACTTC
cdr3_aa: CASSIGTSGSHEQYF

j_call: TRBJ1-2
clone_size: .
v_call: TRBV7-9
d_call: .
cdr3_nt: TGTGCCAGCAGCGACTCGGGGTTAGAAGACTATGGCTACACCTTC
cdr3_aa: CASSDSGLEDYGYTF

j_call: TRBJ2-7
clone_size: .
v_call: TRBV2
d_call: TRBD1
cdr3_nt: TGTGCCAGCAGTGGCCAGACAGGGCGCGTGCAGTACTTC
cdr3_aa: CASSGQTGRVQYF

j_call: TRBJ2-1
clone_size: .
v_call: TRBV19
d_call: TRBD2
cdr3_nt: TGTGCCAGTAGTGGAACCCTAGGACTAGCGGGAGGCTTAACCCGTGAGCAGTTCTTC
cdr3_aa: CASSGTLGLAGGLTREQFF

j_call: TRBJ1-1
clone_size: .
v_call: TRBV29-1
d_call: .
cdr3_nt: TGCAGCGTTGTAAGGGGGTCCCAGAACACTGAAGCTTTCTTT
cdr3_aa: CSVVRGSQNTEAFF

j_call: TRBJ2-1
clone_size: .
v_call: TRBV6-6
d_call: TRBD2
cdr3_nt: TGTGCCAGCAGTTTAGCGGGAGGGCCCTACAATGAGCAGTTCTTC
cdr3_aa: CASSLAGGPYNEQFF

j_call: TRBJ1-2
clone_size: few
v_call: TRBV30
d_call: .
cdr3_nt: TGTGCCTGGATGTTCGCATATGGCTACACCTTC
cdr3_aa: CAWMFAYGYTF

j_call: TRBJ2-2
clone_size: .
v_call: TRBV7-8
d_call: .
cdr3_nt: TGTGCCAGCAGGACAGGACTAGGGTCATTTGCCGGGGAGCTGTTTTTT
cdr3_aa: CASRTGLGSFAGELFF

j_call: TRBJ2-7
clone_size: .
v_call: TRBV15
d_call: TRBD2
cdr3_nt: TGTGCCACCAGCAGAGCCCCTGGGAGGGACGAGCAGTACTTC
cdr3_aa: CATSRAPGRDEQYF

j_call: TRBJ2-7
clone_size: .
v_call: TRBV4-3
d_call: TRBD1
cdr3_nt: TGCGCCAGCAGCCCCGCGGTTGGGCAGGGGGCATTCTACGAGCAGTACTTC
cdr3_aa: CASSPAVGQGAFYEQYF

j_call: TRBJ2-3
clone_size: .
v_call: TRBV29-1
d_call: .
cdr3_nt: TGCAGCTCTTTCACAGATACGCAGTATTTT
cdr3_aa: CSSFTDTQYF

j_call: TRBJ1-2
clone_size: .
v_call: TRBV28
d_call: .
cdr3_nt: TGTGCCAGCAGCCATAAGACAGGATTATATGGCTACACCTTC
cdr3_aa: CASSHKTGLYGYTF

j_call: TRBJ1-2
clone_size: .
v_call: TRBV7-9
d_call: .
cdr3_nt: TGTGCCAGCAGCTTAGGACCTAACTATGGCTACACCTTC
cdr3_aa: CASSLGPNYGYTF

j_call: TRBJ2-5
clone_size: .
v_call: TRBV13
d_call: .
cdr3_nt: TGTGCCAGCAGCTTATATACCCTCAGGGGGGGGGAGACCCAGTACTTC
cdr3_aa: CASSLYTLRGGETQYF

j_call: TRBJ1-1
clone_size: .
v_call: TRBV29-1
d_call: .
cdr3_nt: TGCAGCGCCAAGAGGGGGGCAGCTGAAGCTTTCTTT
cdr3_aa: CSAKRGAAEAFF

j_call: TRBJ2-2
clone_size: .
v_call: TRBV7-9
d_call: TRBD2
cdr3_nt: TGTGCCAGCAGCCTAACCGCTTGGATAGCGGGTAACACCGGGGAGCTGTTTTTT
cdr3_aa: CASSLTAWIAGNTGELFF

j_call: TRBJ1-1
clone_size: .
v_call: TRBV30
d_call: TRBD1
cdr3_nt: TGTGCCTGGGGACAGGGGAGCACTGAAGCTTTCTTT
cdr3_aa: CAWGQGSTEAFF

j_call: TRBJ2-7
clone_size: .
v_call: TRBV5-1
d_call: TRBD2
cdr3_nt: TGCGCCAGCAGCTTGACTAGCGGGAGCAGGTACGAGCAGTACTTC
cdr3_aa: CASSLTSGSRYEQYF

j_call: TRBJ2-2
clone_size: .
v_call: TRBV5-1
d_call: .
cdr3_nt: TGCGCCAGCAGTATTCATGTGACCGGGGAGCTGTTTTTT
cdr3_aa: CASSIHVTGELFF

j_call: TRBJ2-7
clone_size: .
v_call: TRBV5-5
d_call: .
cdr3_nt: TGTGCCAGCAGCTTTACTAGCTCCTACGAGCAGTACTTC
cdr3_aa: CASSFTSSYEQYF

j_call: TRBJ2-1
clone_size: .
v_call: TRBV9
d_call: TRBD1
cdr3_nt: TGTGCCAGCAGCGTAGCCTCGGGACAGGGGGAGCAGTTCTTC
cdr3_aa: CASSVASGQGEQFF

j_call: TRBJ1-5
clone_size: few
v_call: TRBV28
d_call: .
cdr3_nt: TGTGCCAGCACTGGGAACAATCAGCCCCAGCATTTT
cdr3_aa: CASTGNNQPQHF

j_call: TRBJ2-3
clone_size: .
v_call: TRBV7-2
d_call: .
cdr3_nt: TGTGCCAGCAGCACCGGAAGCGGAGATACGCAGTATTTT
cdr3_aa: CASSTGSGDTQYF

j_call: TRBJ1-1
clone_size: .
v_call: TRBV5-1
d_call: TRBD1
cdr3_nt: TGCGCCAGCAGCTTGGGCAGGGGGGCGAACACTGAAGCTTTCTTT
cdr3_aa: CASSLGRGANTEAFF

j_call: TRBJ2-1
clone_size: .
v_call: TRBV27
d_call: .
cdr3_nt: TGTGCCAGCGGCCTGGCCTCTTACAATGAGCAGTTCTTC
cdr3_aa: CASGLASYNEQFF

j_call: TRBJ1-1
clone_size: .
v_call: TRBV5-1
d_call: .
cdr3_nt: TGCGCCAGCAGCTTGGTTGAGGGCACTGAAGCTTTCTTT
cdr3_aa: CASSLVEGTEAFF

j_call: TRBJ2-7
clone_size: few
v_call: TRBV7-9
d_call: .
cdr3_nt: TGTGCCAGCAGCTTAGCTGCTTGGGGACAGCAGTACTTC
cdr3_aa: CASSLAAWGQQYF

j_call: TRBJ2-7
clone_size: once
v_call: TRBV27
d_call: .
cdr3_nt: TGTGCCAGCCGCACCGCCAGGGGTCACTACGAGCAGTACTTC
cdr3_aa: CASRTARGHYEQYF

j_call: TRBJ2-2
clone_size: once
v_call: TRBV9
d_call: .
cdr3_nt: TGTGCCAGCAGCGGAGACAGCTTGAACACCGGGGAGCTGTTTTTT
cdr3_aa: CASSGDSLNTGELFF

j_call: TRBJ2-2
clone_size: .
v_call: TRBV5-1
d_call: .
cdr3_nt: TGCGCCAGCAGCTTCCAGGGGTCCGGGGAGCTGTTTTTT
cdr3_aa: CASSFQGSGELFF

j_call: TRBJ2-7
clone_size: .
v_call: TRBV12-5
d_call: TRBD1
cdr3_nt: TGTGCTAGTGGTTTGTTGGGGACAGGGGCTTCCGAGCAGTACTTC
cdr3_aa: CASGLLGTGASEQYF

j_call: TRBJ1-5
clone_size: .
v_call: TRBV19
d_call: TRBD1
cdr3_nt: TGTGCCAGTAGTACTCGGGACAGGGGTAGCAATCAGCCCCAGCATTTT
cdr3_aa: CASSTRDRGSNQPQHF

j_call: TRBJ2-2
clone_size: .
v_call: TRBV5-4
d_call: TRBD1
cdr3_nt: TGTGCCAGCAGCGTCCCGGGACAGGGGCCCGCGAACACCGGGGAGCTGTTTTTT
cdr3_aa: CASSVPGQGPANTGELFF

j_call: TRBJ2-7
clone_size: .
v_call: TRBV14
d_call: .
cdr3_nt: TGTGCCAGCAGTCGGCTCCGCTCCTACGAGCAGTACTTC
cdr3_aa: CASSRLRSYEQYF

j_call: TRBJ1-1
clone_size: few
v_call: TRBV5-5
d_call: .
cdr3_nt: TGTGCCAGCAGCTGGTCGATCCGGGCCACTGAAGCTTTCTTT
cdr3_aa: CASSWSIRATEAFF

j_call: TRBJ1-4
clone_size: .
v_call: TRBV5-1
d_call: .
cdr3_nt: TGCGCCAGCAGCCCCACCGAGGGGGCTAATGAAAAACTGTTTTTT
cdr3_aa: CASSPTEGANEKLFF

j_call: TRBJ1-5
clone_size: .
v_call: TRBV19
d_call: TRBD1
cdr3_nt: TGTGCCAGTAGTATAGACCCGTGGACAGGGGACGATCAGCCCCAGCATTTT
cdr3_aa: CASSIDPWTGDDQPQHF

j_call: TRBJ1-2
clone_size: .
v_call: TRBV18
d_call: TRBD1
cdr3_nt: TGTGCCAGCTCACCGGTTTTGCGGACAGGGGGCCCCTATGGCTACACCTTC
cdr3_aa: CASSPVLRTGGPYGYTF

j_call: TRBJ2-6
clone_size: .
v_call: TRBV5-6
d_call: .
cdr3_nt: TGTGCCAGCAGCACCCCCTGGCGGAGTGGGGGATCTGGGGCCAACGTCCTGACTTTC
cdr3_aa: CASSTPWRSGGSGANVLTF

j_call: TRBJ2-3
clone_size: .
v_call: TRBV29-1
d_call: .
cdr3_nt: TGCAGCGTTGGTCTATCCGGGGGGCCAGATACGCAGTATTTT
cdr3_aa: CSVGLSGGPDTQYF

j_call: TRBJ2-5
clone_size: once
v_call: TRBV27
d_call: .
cdr3_nt: TGTGCCAGCAGTCCCCAAGAGACCCAGTACTTC
cdr3_aa: CASSPQETQYF

j_call: TRBJ2-4
clone_size: .
v_call: TRBV5-4
d_call: .
cdr3_nt: TGTGCCAGCAGCACTTACCGTTCTCAGTCGTACATTCAGTACTTC
cdr3_aa: CASSTYRSQSYIQYF

j_call: TRBJ1-1
clone_size: .
v_call: TRBV18
d_call: .
cdr3_nt: TGTGCCAGCTCGACGGCGATCAAGAACACTGAAGCTTTCTTT
cdr3_aa: CASSTAIKNTEAFF